This TCR beta chain was observed in a study of response to subunit inactivated influenza vaccine. Study-wide results and limits: The authors offered the suggestion that each seasonal influenza vaccination recruits few new T cells.

This clonotype was recorded a few times. Its specificity is unknown. Germline CDR1 reads MDHEN; CDR2 reads SYDVKM. V lost 3 bases and J 6 bases, leaving 9 bases between the germline ends. The CDR3 is made up of 12 amino acids. One entry per CDR3 protein results from TCRdb running MiXCR on the RT-PCR reads. The sample yields hundreds of thousands of distinct CDR3 sequences, approximately 11% seen once. The chain recombines TRBV28 with TRBJ2-7; D is unclear. This sample comprised PBMCs from blood, obtained roughly 45 days after vaccination. This clonotype originated in a man aged 45-60 years who received an inactivated influenza vaccine. Written as DNA, the CDR3 is TGTGCCAGCAGTTTGCCGACCACCGAGCAGTACTTC. Its protein is CASSLPTTEQYF.